These 4 T cell receptor beta chains came from one sample sequenced in a study of T-cell reconstitution after alpha-beta-depleted transplantation in children. Preparation of the TCRbeta library used unique molecular identifiers. TCRdb fed the PCR reads into MiXCR, producing one record per CDR3 protein. The data hold just over 950,000 distinct CDR3 sequences, with roughly 29% observed a single time. This sample comprised PBMCs, mostly from graft donor cells, obtained 360 days after TCRalphabeta/CD19-depleted stem cell transplant. The source is a boy under two years old who had a stem cell transplant for SCID, so the T cells may come from the graft donor.

The chain uses TRBV6-1 and TRBJ2-2; 7 bases agree with TRBD1. Germline V lookup: CDR1 MNHNS, CDR2 SASEGT. The ends lost 6 bases at V and 0 bases at J; junction bases unmatched: 7. The CDR3 is 16 residues long. Here the CDR3 reads CASRKGQTSNTGELFF. CDR3 DNA sequence: TGTGCCAGCAGAAAGGGACAGACATCGAACACCGGGGAGCTGTTTTTT.

The CDR3: CASSLASEAFF. The CDR3 nucleotides read TGTGCCAGCAGCCTTGCTTCGGAAGCTTTCTTT. The chain has TRBV12-3 or TRBV12-4 and TRBJ1-1; D unclear. This CDR3 has 11 residues. V lost 6 bases to trimming and J lost 8 bases, with 10 bases between them.

The DNA for the CDR3 is TGCGCCAGCAGCCCTGTCCTCCCGGCCCCTAGCGGGGGGCAGAATGAGCAGTTCTTC. Amino acids: CASSPVLPAPSGGQNEQFF. This chain uses TRBV4-1 with TRBJ2-1; TRBD2 aligns across 11 bases. With 4 bases clipped from V and 7 bases from J, the junction kept 18 bases outside the gene matches. Germline lookup yields CDR1 MGHRA and CDR2 YSYEKL. This CDR3 is 19 amino acids long.

Many counts were recorded for this clonotype. The rearrangement links TRBV12-3 or TRBV12-4 to TRBJ2-5; D gene ambiguous. The germline V and J ends were trimmed by 3 bases and 4 bases, with 6 bases remaining between them. The CDR3 loop spans 12 amino acids. The CDR3 spells CASSFVGETQYF. CDR3 DNA sequence: TGTGCCAGCAGTTTTGTTGGAGAGACCCAGTACTTC.